This T cell receptor beta chain derives from a study of T cell responses to AZD1222 COVID-19 vaccine. Study-wide background: It was second doses at about 4 or about 12 weeks that were pooled. The study's findings and limits: Dominant at 160-218 and 743-854, vaccine-associated CD4 TCRs also spanned spike.

As concerns this clone: Its antigen remains unknown.

Data came from immunoSEQ multiplex PCR; TCRdb stores just in-frame clones and leaves some out. The sample includes some 140,000 clones, about nine tenths seen only once; the top ten take approximately 19%. The CDR3 extends over 15 amino acids. Trimming removed 0 bases from V and 4 bases from J, with 13 bases in between. Germline V gives CDR1 SGHRS, CDR2 YFSETQ. The chain combines TRBV5-1 with TRBJ1-1, with D perhaps TRBD1 (5 bases). This specimen was peripheral blood, taken on day 0 of AZD1222 vaccination. The sequence was collected from an adult in good health. The CDR3 DNA follows: TGCGCCAGCAGCTTGGCCGAAGGGGTGGGCACTGAAGCTTTCTTT. This encodes CASSLAEGVGTEAFF.